This is a list of T cell receptor beta chains from one sample in a study of CXCR3-negative and CXCR3-positive naive CD8 T cells. TCRdb reprocessed the 5' RACE reads, keeping one entry per CDR3 protein, no DNA. In all, the sample yields about 45,000 distinct CDR3 sequences. The sequenced sample consisted of memory CD8+ T cells from blood. These receptors all come from a human donor in good health. Some clones in this sample may be carry-over from other donors' samples. Each CDR3 is given with its conserved first and last residue. Expanded clones get a size class; other rows say once, few or many, or leave the size out.

TRBJ1-6	.	TRBV20-1	15	CSARLLGQGSSPLHF
TRBJ1-1	.	TRBV7-6	17	CASSFSGRDLRNTEAFF
TRBJ1-1	.	TRBV4-2	14	CASSQNTGGTEAFF
TRBJ2-1	.	TRBV28	16	CASSSTDSLLYNEQFF
TRBJ1-1	.	TRBV20-1	12	CSGKGRPTEAFF
TRBJ2-7	.	TRBV20-1	15	CSARETGQGVLGQYF
TRBJ2-7	.	TRBV5-6	16	CASSGRQGLRSYEQYF
TRBJ1-2	.	TRBV10-3	15	CAISESRAPNYGYTF
TRBJ2-1	medium-sized	TRBV20-1	15	CSARVGTSDINEQFF
TRBJ2-7	.	TRBV7-7	13	CASSLDGTYEQYF
TRBJ2-2	.	TRBV29-1	13	CSLYSQLTGELFF
TRBJ2-1	.	TRBV10-2	13	CASSITSGVEQFF
TRBJ2-7	.	TRBV2	13	CAANKDSPYEQYF
TRBJ1-5	.	TRBV29-1	13	CSVTLGGNQPQHF
TRBJ2-7	medium-sized	TRBV4-3	16	CASSQATADSSYEQYF
TRBJ1-2	.	TRBV4-3	16	CASSQANRGLHYGYTF
TRBJ2-7	.	TRBV20-1	14	CSASGGGDLDEQYF
TRBJ2-1	.	TRBV4-2	16	CASSQEPSGAYNEQFF
TRBJ1-2	.	TRBV4-3	16	CASSQGQADLANGYTF
TRBJ1-6	.	TRBV24-1	15	CATSDLTADNSPLHF
TRBJ2-7	.	TRBV7-2	11	CASSFSHEQYF
TRBJ1-2	.	TRBV5-1	17	CASSYTFAQEVTYGYTF
TRBJ1-2	.	TRBV25-1	14	CASRGTGPWDGYTF
TRBJ2-3	.	TRBV27	20	CASIPSRQGIQEPPTDTQYF
TRBJ2-6	.	TRBV5-1	15	CASSLVSSGANVLTF
TRBJ1-1	.	TRBV2	14	CASRAPGQGPEAFF
TRBJ1-1	.	TRBV4-3	19	CASSRGHGTGGDKNTEAFF
TRBJ2-3	.	TRBV19	13	CASSIASTDTQYF
TRBJ2-6	.	TRBV28	14	CASSRVSGANVLTF
TRBJ2-1	.	TRBV6-5	14	CASSSGEGGNEQFF
TRBJ2-7	.	TRBV5-6	12	CASSFLGVEQYF
TRBJ2-1	.	TRBV6-2/TRBV6-3	14	CASSHPSAPRRQFF
TRBJ1-2	.	TRBV20-1	16	CSARGFDRGDPYGYTF
TRBJ2-5	.	TRBV7-9	16	CASSLAGQGLRETQYF
TRBJ2-1	.	TRBV28	11	CASSTGPEQFF
TRBJ2-5	.	TRBV20-1	15	CSARVSGAIRETQYF
TRBJ1-1	.	TRBV7-9	15	CASSKPDRGSIEAFF
TRBJ1-6	.	TRBV12-3/TRBV12-4	16	CASSLGEYTYNSPLHF
TRBJ1-1	.	TRBV18	14	CASSLQGVNTEAFF
TRBJ2-7	.	TRBV18	15	CASSTLAGSGYEQYF
TRBJ2-7	.	TRBV4-3	17	CASSQDTGASIPYEQYF
TRBJ1-5	.	TRBV6-2/TRBV6-3	16	CASRDDLVGGNQPQHF
TRBJ2-7	.	TRBV12-3/TRBV12-4	14	CASTGGTEPYEQYF
TRBJ2-3	.	TRBV7-8	16	CASSPSQGLTTDTQYF
TRBJ2-7	.	TRBV6-2/TRBV6-3	19	CASSYPGQGGLIFSYEQYF
TRBJ2-1	.	TRBV28	15	CASSLDGATANEQFF